This entry lists 21 T cell receptor beta chains sequenced from one sample in a study of vaccination effects on CD4 cells after COVID-19. Culture proceeded for nine to eleven days, and CD4+ T cells were then isolated. Sequencing was performed with immunoSEQ multiplex PCR; in TCRdb, only in-frame clones are kept and a portion is missing. The sample consists of more than 60,000 clones, approximately 72% of them appearing once. No cognate antigen is known for these TCRs. The input for sequencing was CD4+ T cells from PBMCs cultured without peptide, taken before COVID-19 vaccination. The receptors originated from a human donor who had a prior SARS-CoV-2 infection.

This chain joins TRBV7-2 and TRBJ2-5, with D possibly being TRBD1 or TRBD2 (6 bases each). The CDR3 loop spans 14 amino acids. The V gene lost 5 bases and the J gene lost 4 bases, with 14 bases spanning the gap. Per germline, CDR1 SGHTA and CDR2 FQGNSA. CDR3 region: CASSANGGPETQYF. The CDR3, as DNA: TGTGCCAGCAGCGCCAATGGGGGGCCAGAGACCCAGTACTTC.

This clone was counted only a few times. This chain connects TRBV7-9 to TRBJ2-7, with 7 bases aligning to TRBD1. This CDR3 is 12 amino acids long. Germline V gene sequence: CDR1 SEHNR, CDR2 FQNEAQ (reference sequence). V shed 5 bases and J 7 bases; nucleotides not matched to a gene: 5. CDR3 in DNA: TGTGCCAGCAGCCAGACAGGGTTGGAGCAGTACTTC. Its protein is CASSQTGLEQYF.

The CDR3 sequence is CASSLAGGGTYNEQFF. For the CDR3, the DNA is TGCGCCAGCAGCTTGGCCGGCGGGGGTACTTACAATGAGCAGTTCTTC. This rearrangement joins TRBV5-1 to TRBJ2-1; 7 nucleotides align to TRBD2. Unmatched junction bases numbered 7, after V lost 0 bases and J lost 4 bases. Per the germline V gene, CDR1 is SGHRS and CDR2 is YFSETQ. This CDR3 has 16 residues. Looking up the rest from reference TRBV5-1 and TRBJ2-1 gives the full variable domain: KAGVTQTPRYLIKTRGQQVTLSCSPISGHRSVSWYQQTPGQGLQFLFEYFSETQRNKGNFPGRFSGRQFSNSRSEMNVSTLELGDSALYLCASSLAGGGTYNEQFFGPGTRLTVL.

This chain connects TRBV30 to TRBJ2-5; 8 positions agree with TRBD2. The V and J ends lost 3 bases and 5 bases, in that order; junction bases with no gene match: 8. The CDR3 covers 14 residues. The germline gives CDR1 GTSNPN, CDR2 SVGIG (reference sequence). The CDR3 protein is CAWRSGGEGETQYF. The CDR3, as DNA: TGTGCCTGGAGGTCCGGGGGGGAAGGGGAGACCCAGTACTTC.

V usage is TRBV2 and J usage is TRBJ2-7; 8 bases are shared with TRBD1. Trimming took 0 bases from V and 5 from J; bases not matched to a gene: 6. This CDR3 has 15 amino acids. Germline V gene data show CDR1 as SNHLY and CDR2 as FYNNEI. CDR3 region: CASSEAGTGVDEQYF. The CDR3 DNA is TGTGCCAGCAGTGAAGCTGGGACAGGTGTGGACGAGCAGTACTTC.

In its sample, this clone was seen once. The V and J genes are TRBV10-3 and TRBJ2-7; tentative D call: TRBD2 (6 bases). Deletions cut 3 bases from V and 3 bases from J, with 12 bases between. The CDR3 sequence is 14 residues long. The germline CDR1 and CDR2 sequences are ENHRY and SYGVKD. CDR3 nucleotide sequence: TGTGCCATCAGTGATGGAGGGTTGGACTACGAGCAGTACTTC. The encoded protein is CAISDGGLDYEQYF.

The CDR3 DNA follows: TGTGCCAGTAGTATATTTTTTCGTCAGGAGAACACTGAAGCTTTCTTT. This encodes CASSIFFRQENTEAFF. V is TRBV19 and J is TRBJ1-1; D is unclear. Germline V gene data show CDR1 as LNHDA and CDR2 as SQIVND (reference sequence). The CDR3 is 16 amino acids. V shed 2 bases and J shed 1 base, with 14 bases lying between them.

The rearrangement uses TRBV5-6 and TRBJ2-2; perhaps TRBD1 as D (6 bases). This CDR3 is 16 amino acids long. Trimming left V 4 bases short and J 5 bases short, with 18 bases between. The germline CDR1 and CDR2 sequences are SGHDT and YYEEEE. CDR3 nucleotide sequence: TGTGCCAGCAGCGAGCTGACAGGCATGTTGACCGGGGAGCTGTTTTTT. Translation gives CASSELTGMLTGELFF.

The sample holds one count of this clone. The J gene is TRBJ2-6, the V gene TRBV7-3, with D perhaps TRBD2 (6 bases). Per the germline V gene, CDR1 is SGHTA and CDR2 is FQGTGA. This CDR3 has 15 residues. V lost 5 bases, J lost 4 bases, and 12 bases lay in between. CDR3 nucleotides: TGTGCCAGCAGCATCACTAGCTCCGGGGCCAACGTCCTGACTTTC. It encodes CASSITSSGANVLTF.

This clone was detected once. This chain's CDR3 is CASSEFTGVDTQYF. Here the CDR3 DNA reads TGTGCCAGCAGTGAATTTACAGGGGTAGATACGCAGTATTTT. This chain links TRBV25-1 with TRBJ2-3; 7 bases match TRBD1. The CDR3 runs to 14 residues. J was trimmed by 5 bases and V by 1 base; bases with no gene match: 3. CDR1 and CDR2 (germline): MGHDK, SYGVNS.

The V call is TRBV7-9, the J call TRBJ1-1; unclear D gene. V was cut by 2 bases and J by 3 bases, with 7 bases left in between. The germline gives CDR1 SEHNR, CDR2 FQNEAQ (reference sequence). CDR3 length equals 13 residues. CDR3 loop: CASSLFADTEAFF. Written as DNA, the CDR3 is TGTGCCAGCAGCTTATTCGCGGACACTGAAGCTTTCTTT.

This clone showed up just once. The chain carries TRBV7-9 and TRBJ2-1, with D possibly matching TRBD2 (5 bases). The germline gives CDR1 SEHNR, CDR2 FQNEAQ (reference sequence). The CDR3 extends over 18 amino acids. V gave up 1 base and J gave up 5 bases, with 21 bases separating them. CDR3 sequence reads: CASSLGTSSASNHNEQFF. Here the CDR3 DNA reads TGTGCCAGCAGCTTAGGGACCAGCTCGGCTAGCAACCACAATGAGCAGTTCTTC.

Only one count was recorded for this clone. The V gene is TRBV5-4, the J gene TRBJ2-3; TRBD1 is a possible D gene (6 bases). V lost 5 bases to trimming and J lost 5 bases, with 12 bases between them. The CDR3 is made up of 13 amino acids. Germline V gene data show CDR1 as SGHNT and CDR2 as YYREEE (reference sequence). As DNA, the CDR3 is TGTGCCAGCAGTTCTACAGGGAAAGATACGCAGTATTTT. It specifies CASSSTGKDTQYF.

The chain carries TRBV29-1 and TRBJ2-3, with 10 bases that match TRBD2. CDR3 length: 14 residues. Germline CDR1 SQVTM, CDR2 ANQGSEA. J was trimmed by 5 bases and V by 2 bases; bases with no gene match: 4. CDR3 nucleotide sequence: TGCAGCGTTGAAAAGGTAGCGGGGGGAGATACGCAGTATTTT. This codes for CSVEKVAGGDTQYF.

Only a few counts were recorded for this clone. This chain links TRBV6-2 or TRBV6-3 with TRBJ2-7; TRBD2 agrees at 10 bases. Unmatched junction bases numbered 5, after V lost 6 bases and J lost 6 bases. This CDR3 region has 13 residues. In germline, CDR1 is MNHEY, CDR2 SVGEGT. CDR3 bases: TGTGCCAGCAGCACGATAGCGGGAGGCGAGCAGTACTTC. Its translation: CASSTIAGGEQYF.

This clone occurred a few times. The chain carries TRBV11-3 and TRBJ2-7; D not certain. Germline V gives CDR1 SGHNT, CDR2 YENEEA. V gave up 5 bases and J gave up 2 bases, with 10 bases separating them. This CDR3 is 13 amino acids long. CDR3: CASSPGSTYEQYF. CDR3 bases: TGTGCCAGCAGCCCTGGGTCCACCTACGAGCAGTACTTC.

The rearrangement uses TRBV11-3 and TRBJ2-2; D perhaps matches TRBD1 (6 bases). The CDR3 has 15 amino acids. Between the trimmed V and J ends, which lost 6 bases and 2 bases, there was a span of 13 bases. CDR1 and CDR2 from the germline V gene are SGHNT and YENEEA. The CDR3 spells CASRTIRGNTGELFF. Written as DNA, the CDR3 is TGTGCCAGCAGAACAATCAGGGGAAACACCGGGGAGCTGTTTTTT.

This chain uses TRBV6-5 with TRBJ1-4; D may be TRBD1 (5 bases). From germline, CDR1 is MNHEY and CDR2 SVGAGI. The CDR3 has 16 residues. V lost 0 bases and J lost 0, with 8 bases in between. In nucleotides, the CDR3 is TGTGCCAGCAGTTACTCAGGGGTTGCAACTAATGAAAAACTGTTTTTT. This gives the protein CASSYSGVATNEKLFF.

This clone was observed a few times. The chain links TRBV6-5 to TRBJ1-2, with 7 bases fitting TRBD1. The CDR3 is made up of 15 amino acids. Germline loops: CDR1 MNHEY, CDR2 SVGAGI. J was trimmed by 4 bases and V by 6 bases; bases with no gene match: 11. The CDR3 sequence: CASRSPGQLSYGYTF. The CDR3, as DNA: TGTGCCAGCAGGTCACCGGGACAGCTCTCCTATGGCTACACCTTC.

This chain connects TRBV7-9 to TRBJ1-4; 11 nucleotides align to TRBD1. This CDR3 spans 17 amino acids. Germline V gene lookup returns CDR1 SEHNR and CDR2 FQNEAQ (reference sequence). Losses at the gene ends were 4 bases for V and 8 bases for J; bases not matched to a gene: 12. The CDR3: CASSSDRGRLGREKLFF. CDR3 DNA: TGTGCCAGCAGCTCGGACAGGGGGCGGTTAGGGCGGGAAAAACTGTTTTTT.

This chain connects TRBV18 to TRBJ1-4; D not resolved. The germline gives CDR1 KGHSH, CDR2 LQKENI. V shed 6 bases and J shed 3 bases, with 17 bases lying between them. The CDR3 spans 16 residues. The CDR3 DNA is TGTGCCAGCTCTCCGGGCCCGGGTCGACCTAATGAAAAACTGTTTTTT. It codes for CASSPGPGRPNEKLFF.